Included here is one T cell receptor (beta chain) sequence, with context. This CDR3 contains 17 residues. Germline trimming cut 0 bases from V and 11 bases from J; bases unmatched to any gene: 10. Looked up from germline, CDR1 is SGHNT and CDR2 is YENEEA. This table comes from immunoSEQ multiplex PCR, and its TCRdb copy is limited to in-frame clones, with some not included. The sample shows tens of thousands of clones, about 92% of them seen only once. These data originate in a study of technical replicates of blood from several donors. The clonotype comes from a human donor in good health. Specimen: T cells isolated from PBMCs. The rearrangement uses TRBV11-3 and TRBJ2-1; TRBD2 agrees at 13 bases. This CDR3 is CASSLEGLAGWGSQQFF. The DNA for the CDR3 is TGTGCCAGCAGCTTAGAGGGACTAGCGGGATGGGGGAGCCAGCAGTTCTTC.